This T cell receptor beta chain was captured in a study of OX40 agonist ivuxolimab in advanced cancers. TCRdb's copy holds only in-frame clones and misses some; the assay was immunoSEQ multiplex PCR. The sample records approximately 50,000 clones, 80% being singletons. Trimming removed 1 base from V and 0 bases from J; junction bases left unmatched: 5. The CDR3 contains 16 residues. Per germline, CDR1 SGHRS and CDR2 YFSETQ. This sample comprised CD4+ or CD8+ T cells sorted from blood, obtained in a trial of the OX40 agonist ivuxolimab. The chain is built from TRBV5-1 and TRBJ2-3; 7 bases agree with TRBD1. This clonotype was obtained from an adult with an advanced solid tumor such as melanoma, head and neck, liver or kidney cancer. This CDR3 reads CASSLRGTASTDTQYF. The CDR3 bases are TGCGCCAGCAGCTTGAGGGGGACAGCTAGCACAGATACGCAGTATTTT.